The 18 T cell receptor beta chains in this list originate from one sample, sequenced in a study of blood T cell repertoires in COVID-19. The table came from immunoSEQ multiplex PCR; TCRdb's copy has only in-frame clones and leaves some out. The sample includes over 150,000 clones, about 88% seen only once; the top ten take less than 3.5%. The sample was peripheral blood. Receptor source: a man aged 40-50 years with active or convalescent COVID-19.

This clone appeared once. V is TRBV9 and J is TRBJ1-1, with TRBD1 matching over 8 bases. V gave up 4 bases and J gave up 4 bases; unmatched junction bases: 6. The CDR3 has 14 residues. CDR1 is SGDLS, CDR2 YYNGEE, per germline. The CDR3 protein is CASSPRQGPTEAFF. The CDR3 DNA follows: TGTGCCAGCAGCCCACGACAGGGGCCCACTGAAGCTTTCTTT. The full variable domain, rest sourced from reference TRBV9 and TRBJ1-1, is DSGVTQTPKHLITATGQRVTLRCSPRSGDLSVYWYQQSLDQGLQFLIQYYNGEERAKGNILERFSAQQFPDLHSELNLSSLELGDSALYFCASSPRQGPTEAFFGQGTRLTVV.

The chain links TRBV18 to TRBJ2-5; TRBD1 matches at 9 bases. The CDR3 is made up of 17 amino acids. Germline CDR1 KGHSH, CDR2 LQKENI. V was clipped by 6 bases and J by 3 bases; unmatched bases: 14. In DNA form, the CDR3 reads TGTGCCAGCTCCCCTTCACAGACAGGGGGGCGGAAAGAGACCCAGTACTTC. It codes for CASSPSQTGGRKETQYF.

V usage is TRBV29-1 and J usage is TRBJ2-2; TRBD1 agrees at 8 bases. The CDR3 is made up of 13 amino acids. V lost 4 bases, J lost 10 bases, and 8 bases stayed unmatched. The germline gives CDR1 SQVTM, CDR2 ANQGSEA. Here the CDR3 reads CSVVADRAQELFF. CDR3 nucleotide sequence: TGCAGCGTTGTTGCGGACAGGGCCCAGGAGCTGTTTTTT.

V is TRBV6-5 and J is TRBJ2-3; D is undetermined. Germline V lookup: CDR1 MNHEY, CDR2 SVGAGI. The V and J ends lost 7 bases and 0 bases respectively, with 8 bases between them. The CDR3 is 13 residues long. In nucleotides, the CDR3 is TGTGCCAGCACAAGAACTAGCACAGATACGCAGTATTTT. It specifies CASTRTSTDTQYF.

The gene calls are TRBV30 and TRBJ2-1; TRBD2 is a possible D gene (5 bases). The CDR3 extends over 16 amino acids. Trimming cost V 5 bases and J 0 bases, with 17 bases left between them. Germline-derived CDR1 and CDR2 are GTSNPN and SVGIG (reference sequence). CDR3 residues: CAWDGWVGSSYNEQFF. In DNA, the CDR3 is TGTGCCTGGGATGGCTGGGTAGGGAGCTCCTACAATGAGCAGTTCTTC.

This clone was observed a single time. The chain joins TRBV11-3 to TRBJ1-2, with 9 bases lining up with TRBD1. V trimming: 5 bases; J trimming: 8 bases; junction bases outside the gene matches: 6. The V gene's germline CDR1 is SGHNT and CDR2 YENEEA. This CDR3 region has 13 residues. The CDR3 region has the DNA TGTGCCAGCAGCAAACCGGGACAGGGAGGCTACACCTTC. Translation gives CASSKPGQGGYTF.

There are a few counts of this clone. The gene calls are TRBV10-2 and TRBJ1-1, with D perhaps matching TRBD1 (5 bases). Germline V gene data show CDR1 as WSHSY and CDR2 as SAAADI. This CDR3 has 15 residues. V was shortened by 11 bases and J by 6 bases, with 25 bases between the two germline ends. Written as DNA, the CDR3 is TGCGCCGGCCCCTACCACAGGAATGCGGACCCTGAAGCTTTCTTT. Protein sequence: CAGPYHRNADPEAFF.

The chain combines TRBV11-3 with TRBJ2-1, with 7 bases lining up with TRBD1. The germline gives CDR1 SGHNT, CDR2 YENEEA. CDR3 length: 15 amino acids. J was trimmed by 8 bases and V by 4 bases; bases with no gene match: 11. DNA of the CDR3: TGTGCCAGCAGCTCCCGGGACAGTCCGGCCTATGAGCAGTTCTTC. Amino acid sequence: CASSSRDSPAYEQFF.

The rearrangement joins TRBV2 to TRBJ1-2; tentative D call: TRBD1 (6 bases). V lost 11 bases, J lost 4 bases, and 20 bases lay in between. The germline gives CDR1 SNHLY, CDR2 FYNNEI. CDR3 length: 14 residues. The CDR3 loop is CAVIREGGSYGYTF. CDR3 sequence (DNA): TGTGCCGTCATAAGGGAGGGGGGTAGCTATGGCTACACCTTC.

J is TRBJ2-5 and V is TRBV7-3, with 11 bases aligning to TRBD2. Germline V gives CDR1 SGHTA, CDR2 FQGTGA. J was trimmed by 1 base and V by 5 bases; bases with no gene match: 3. The CDR3 has 15 residues. CDR3 residues: CASSPGTSGQETQYF. The CDR3 DNA sequence: TGTGCCAGCAGCCCCGGGACTAGCGGCCAAGAGACCCAGTACTTC.

The chain uses TRBV10-3 and TRBJ2-2, with a weak D call TRBD1 (5 bases). This CDR3 is 16 amino acids long. Trimming took off 1 base at V and 1 base at J, with 10 bases between the two ends. Germline lookup yields CDR1 ENHRY and CDR2 SYGVKD. In nucleotides, the CDR3 is TGTGCCATCAGTGAGTGGGGCCAAATGAACACCGGGGAGCTGTTTTTT. Protein sequence: CAISEWGQMNTGELFF.

V gene TRBV5-1 combines with J gene TRBJ2-2; 8 nucleotides agree with TRBD1. The length of the CDR3 is 15 residues. The germline V gene has CDR1 SGHRS and CDR2 YFSETQ. Trimming at V came to 6 bases and at J to 6 bases, leaving 10 bases not matched to a gene. The DNA of the CDR3 is TGCGCCAGCAAGGACCCAGGGGGCGCCGCCGGGGAGCTGTTTTTT. Translation gives CASKDPGGAAGELFF.

The count of this clone is one. The J gene is TRBJ1-2, the V gene TRBV28; 7 nucleotides match TRBD1. Germline values: CDR1 MDHEN, CDR2 SYDVKM. V was pared by 2 bases and J by 4 bases, with 1 base of the junction left unmatched. CDR3 length equals 13 residues. The CDR3 DNA sequence: TGTGCCAGCAGTTTAGGGACAGCCTATGGCTACACCTTC. The encoded protein is CASSLGTAYGYTF.

The chain uses TRBV4-1 and TRBJ2-1; TRBD2 aligns across 10 bases. The germline gives CDR1 MGHRA, CDR2 YSYEKL. This CDR3 is 16 amino acids long. V was pared by 3 bases and J by 8 bases, with 10 bases of the junction left unmatched. The CDR3 sequence is CASSHASGGALYEQFF. CDR3 nucleotides: TGCGCCAGCAGCCACGCCAGCGGGGGGGCGTTGTATGAGCAGTTCTTC.

This chain connects TRBV12-3 or TRBV12-4 to TRBJ2-5; unclear D gene. V was cut by 6 bases and J by 4 bases, with 9 bases left in between. The CDR3 totals 12 residues. CDR3 in amino acids: CASRRSGETQYF. The DNA of the CDR3 is TGTGCCAGCAGGCGGTCCGGAGAGACCCAGTACTTC.

This clone was counted a few times. V is TRBV5-1 and J is TRBJ2-7; TRBD2 aligns across 13 bases. There are 20 residues in the CDR3. The V gene's germline CDR1 is SGHRS and CDR2 YFSETQ. Trimming removed 0 bases from V and 0 bases from J; junction bases left unmatched: 12. The CDR3 loop is CASSLDGLAGDNPNSYEQYF. CDR3 bases: TGCGCCAGCAGCTTGGATGGACTAGCGGGGGACAACCCTAACTCCTACGAGCAGTACTTC.

The chain joins TRBV28 to TRBJ2-1, with D possibly TRBD1 on 6 matching bases. Looked up from germline, CDR1 is MDHEN and CDR2 is SYDVKM. The CDR3 length is 15 residues. Deletions cut 5 bases from V and 0 bases from J, with 11 bases between. CDR3 sequence reads: CASSPRGSSYNEQFF. For the CDR3, the DNA is TGTGCCAGCAGTCCGAGGGGGAGCTCCTACAATGAGCAGTTCTTC. The full variable domain, with the rest looked up from reference TRBV28 and TRBJ2-1, is DVKVTQSSRYLVKRTGEKVFLECVQDMDHENMFWYRQDPGLGLRLIYFSYDVKMKEKGDIPEGYSVSREKKERFSLILESASTNQTSMYLCASSPRGSSYNEQFFGPGTRLTVL.

This clone was counted once. The rearrangement links TRBV11-2 to TRBJ1-1; D is perhaps TRBD1 (5 bases). V lost 1 base to trimming and J lost 0 bases, with 15 bases between them. The CDR3 has 17 residues. Germline CDR1 is SGHAT and CDR2 is FQNNGV. CDR3 loop: CASSLARQGSVNTEAFF. Here the CDR3 DNA reads TGTGCCAGCAGCTTAGCCAGGCAGGGTTCCGTGAACACTGAAGCTTTCTTT.